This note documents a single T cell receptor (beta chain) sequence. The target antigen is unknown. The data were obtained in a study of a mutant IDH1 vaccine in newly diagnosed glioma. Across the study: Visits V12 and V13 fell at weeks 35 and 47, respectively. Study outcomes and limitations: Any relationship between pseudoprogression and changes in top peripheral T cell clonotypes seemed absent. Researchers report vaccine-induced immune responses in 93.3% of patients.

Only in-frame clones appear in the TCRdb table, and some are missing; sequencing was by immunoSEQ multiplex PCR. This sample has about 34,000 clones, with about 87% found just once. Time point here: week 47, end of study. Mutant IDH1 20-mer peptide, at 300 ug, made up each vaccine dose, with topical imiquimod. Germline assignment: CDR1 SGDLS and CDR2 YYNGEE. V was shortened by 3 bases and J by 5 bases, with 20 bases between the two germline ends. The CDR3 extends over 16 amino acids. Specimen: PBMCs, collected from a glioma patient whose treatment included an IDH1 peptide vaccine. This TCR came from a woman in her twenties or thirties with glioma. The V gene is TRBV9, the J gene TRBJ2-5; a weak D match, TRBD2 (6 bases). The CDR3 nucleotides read TGTGCCAGCAGCGATCCCTCAGCGGGTACCAAGGAGACCCAGTACTTC. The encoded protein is CASSDPSAGTKETQYF. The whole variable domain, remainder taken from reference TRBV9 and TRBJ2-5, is DSGVTQTPKHLITATGQRVTLRCSPRSGDLSVYWYQQSLDQGLQFLIQYYNGEERAKGNILERFSAQQFPDLHSELNLSSLELGDSALYFCASSDPSAGTKETQYFGPGTRLLVL.